These 9 T cell receptor beta chains were all obtained from the same sample, sequenced in a study of shared clonotypes between healthy human individuals. Some clones are missing from TCRdb's copy, which holds only in-frame ones; the method was immunoSEQ multiplex PCR. In the table there are 2,500,000 or so clones, over 85% of which are singletons. The specimen sequenced was naive CD4+ T cells sorted from blood. The subset: CD45RA+ positively selected. The receptors were sampled from a man between 18 and 35 years old in good health.

CDR3 residues: CASSPTSGDAGELFF. The DNA of the CDR3 is TGCGCCAGCAGCCCGACTAGCGGGGATGCCGGGGAGCTGTTTTTT. The V gene is TRBV10-1, the J gene TRBJ2-2; TRBD2 agrees at 11 bases. The length of the CDR3 is 15 residues. V shed 6 bases and J 6 bases; nucleotides not matched to a gene: 6. The germline V gene encodes CDR1 WNHNN and CDR2 SYGVQD (reference sequence).

The chain carries TRBV25-1 and TRBJ2-1; D is unclear. The CDR3 spans 13 residues. The V gene's germline CDR1 is MGHDK and CDR2 SYGVNS. V lost 4 bases and J 7 bases, leaving 11 bases between the germline ends. The CDR3 here is CASSALKGNEQFF. Here the CDR3 DNA reads TGTGCCAGCAGTGCCCTGAAAGGGAATGAGCAGTTCTTC.

In its sample, this clone was seen once. The CDR3 DNA follows: TGCGCCAGCAGCAGGGGGACAGTCCCCGGGGAGCTGTTTTTT. It codes for CASSRGTVPGELFF. The genes are TRBV5-1 and TRBJ2-2; 7 bases agree with TRBD1. CDR1 and CDR2 from the germline V gene are SGHRS and YFSETQ. V shed 4 bases and J 6 bases; nucleotides not matched to a gene: 6. This CDR3 contains 14 residues.

This clone was recorded a few times. The CDR3 nucleotides read TGTGCCTGGAGTGTAGCCCAGGGAGTCACTGAAGCTTTCTTT. Translated, it gives CAWSVAQGVTEAFF. V gene TRBV30 combines with J gene TRBJ1-1; the D gene is possibly TRBD1 (5 bases). Looked up from germline, CDR1 is GTSNPN and CDR2 is SVGIG (reference sequence). Trimming shortened V by 0 bases and J by 4 bases, and 12 bases separated the two germline ends. This CDR3 comprises 14 residues.

The chain joins TRBV6-1 to TRBJ2-7; weak D call: TRBD1 (6 bases). Trimming stripped 6 bases from V and 0 bases from J, with 12 bases between. The CDR3 contains 14 residues. CDR1 and CDR2 (germline): MNHNS, SASEGT. The CDR3 is CASRATGSSYEQYF. CDR3 DNA: TGTGCCAGCAGGGCAACAGGGAGCTCCTACGAGCAGTACTTC.

The V call is TRBV7-9, the J call TRBJ1-6; 9 bases are shared with TRBD1. After removal of 5 bases from V and 10 bases from J, the junction contained 9 bases not matched to a gene. The CDR3 length is 15 residues. Germline CDR1 is SEHNR and CDR2 is FQNEAQ (reference sequence). The CDR3 region is CASSRTGGERSPLHF. The CDR3 nucleotides read TGTGCCAGCAGCCGAACAGGGGGCGAGAGGTCACCCCTCCACTTT.

The gene calls are TRBV27 and TRBJ2-7; D remains unclear. Germline CDR1 and CDR2: MNHEY and SMNVEV (reference sequence). V gave up 7 bases and J gave up 6 bases, with 10 bases separating them. CDR3 size: 11 residues. The CDR3 DNA is TGTGCCAGCACGGGCTTTGGCGAGCAGTACTTC. Translation gives CASTGFGEQYF.

The DNA for the CDR3 is TGTGCCAGCAGTTTGGCGACTAGCGGCTACGAGCAGTACTTC. Its translation is CASSLATSGYEQYF. This chain connects TRBV28 to TRBJ2-7; 9 bases fit TRBD2. J gave up 3 bases and V 3 bases, and 3 bases lay outside the gene matches. Looked up from germline, CDR1 is MDHEN and CDR2 is SYDVKM. The CDR3 is 14 residues long.

To note about this clone: Other DNA sequences within the sample encode an identical CDR3. As DNA, the CDR3 is TGTGCCTGGAGTGTGCGCAGGGCAAATGAAAAACTGTTTTTT. Residues: CAWSVRRANEKLFF. The chain uses TRBV30 and TRBJ1-4, with a possible D match to TRBD1 (5 bases). The CDR3 contains 14 residues. CDR1 and CDR2 from the germline V gene are GTSNPN and SVGIG (reference sequence). V was cut by 0 bases and J by 5 bases, with 10 bases left in between.